A single T cell receptor (beta chain) is shown here with its context. These data are taken from a study of T cell repertoires in cytomegalovirus infection. Using its own MiXCR run on the reads, TCRdb lists one record per CDR3 protein. In the table there are fewer than 550,000 distinct CDR3 sequences, about 30% of which are singletons. This CDR3 contains 15 residues. Unmatched junction bases numbered 7, after V lost 5 bases and J lost 2 bases. CDR1 is SGHAT, CDR2 FQNNGV, per germline. The chain carries TRBV11-2 and TRBJ2-5; 8 positions match TRBD1. The source material was PBMCs. This receptor was identified in a human donor in good health (CMV status not recorded). Some clones in this sample may be carry-over from other donors' samples. The DNA for the CDR3 is TGTGCCAGCAGCCCTCCGGACAGGGCACAAGAGACCCAGTACTTC. Residues: CASSPPDRAQETQYF. The variable domain in full, with the rest retrieved from reference TRBV11-2 and TRBJ2-5, is EAGVAQSPRYKIIEKRQSVAFWCNPISGHATLYWYQQILGQGPKLLIQFQNNGVVDDSQLPKDRFSAERLKGVDSTLKIQPAKLEDSAVYLCASSPPDRAQETQYFGPGTRLLVL.